The 6 T cell receptor beta chains reported below all come from one sample, sequenced in a study of blood T cell repertoires in COVID-19. The repertoire was sequenced with immunoSEQ multiplex PCR; TCRdb's copy has only in-frame clones and lacks some. This table has hundreds of thousands of clones, 83% appearing once. Input material: peripheral blood. All receptors derive from a woman in her forties with active or convalescent COVID-19.

This clone was counted between two and nine times. The chain joins TRBV18 to TRBJ1-1; 7 bases are shared with TRBD1. The CDR3 is 14 amino acids. Unmatched junction bases numbered 6, after V lost 0 bases and J lost 8 bases. Per the germline V gene, CDR1 is KGHSH and CDR2 is LQKENI. The CDR3, as DNA: TGTGCCAGCTCACCACCGACAGGGACGCTAGAAGCTTTCTTT. Protein: CASSPPTGTLEAFF.

This chain joins TRBV5-4 and TRBJ2-5; 7 bases match TRBD1. CDR1 is SGHNT and CDR2 is YYREEE in the germline V gene (reference sequence). Losses at the gene ends were 2 bases for V and 4 bases for J; bases not matched to a gene: 8. The CDR3 has 15 residues. This CDR3 reads CASSFDRDGRETQYF. CDR3 nucleotide sequence: TGTGCCAGCAGCTTCGACAGGGACGGTAGAGAGACCCAGTACTTC.

The V and J genes are TRBV7-2 and TRBJ2-2, with 10 bases identical to TRBD1. From germline, CDR1 is SGHTA and CDR2 FQGNSA. With 4 bases clipped from V and 3 bases from J, the junction kept 8 bases outside the gene matches. This CDR3 region has 17 residues. The CDR3 sequence: CASSSPGQGRYTGELFF. The CDR3 nucleotides are TGTGCCAGCAGCTCTCCGGGACAGGGGAGATACACCGGGGAGCTGTTTTTT.

V usage is TRBV7-3 and J usage is TRBJ2-5; D is undetermined. This CDR3 region has 13 residues. V dropped 5 bases and J dropped 2 bases, with 9 bases sitting between them. Germline V gene data show CDR1 as SGHTA and CDR2 as FQGTGA. CDR3 sequence: CASSDTVQETQYF. The CDR3 DNA is TGTGCCAGCAGCGACACCGTACAAGAGACCCAGTACTTC.

This rearrangement joins TRBV3-1 (or the pseudogene TRBV3-2) to TRBJ2-7; 8 bases fit TRBD2. The J segment lost 2 bases and the V segment lost 5 bases, leaving 8 bases of the junction unmatched. Germline assignment: CDR1 LGHDT and CDR2 YNNKEL (reference sequence). There are 15 residues in the CDR3. In DNA, the CDR3 is TGTGCCAGCAGCGACCGGGGGGGAGCCACCTACGAGCAGTACTTC. Protein product: CASSDRGGATYEQYF.

The gene calls are TRBV18 and TRBJ2-5; D possibly corresponds to TRBD1 (7 bases). CDR3 length: 14 amino acids. The ends were cut back, 1 base at V and 5 bases at J, with 11 bases in the middle. Germline CDR1 reads KGHSH; CDR2 reads LQKENI. The CDR3: CASSPLSGGETQYF. In DNA, the CDR3 is TGTGCCAGCTCACCACTATCAGGGGGGGAGACCCAGTACTTC.